The clone carrying this T cell receptor (beta chain) was detected only a few times. The same CDR3 is also encoded by other DNA sequences in this sample. The sample originates from a study of shared clonotypes between healthy human individuals. CD45RO-negative CD8 cells positively selected for CCR7 made up the naive population, which excluded terminally differentiated effector memory CD45RA+ cells. This CDR3 has 14 residues. Trimming stripped 0 bases from V and 4 bases from J, with 10 bases between. Germline V gene sequence: CDR1 SGDLS, CDR2 YYNGEE. Libraries were prepared by immunoSEQ multiplex PCR; TCRdb keeps only in-frame clonotypes and omits some of them. The top ten clones hold more than 1.5% of a sample with around 2.1 million clones, about 92% of them seen once.

V and J are TRBV9 and TRBJ1-1; a possible D gene is TRBD1 (5 bases). The receptor's source is a man aged 18 to 29 in good health. Some clones in this sample may be carry-over from other donors' samples. Sequencing input: naive CD8+ T cells from PBMCs. The CDR3: CASSVGGATTEAFF. In nucleotides, the CDR3 is TGTGCCAGCAGCGTAGGAGGGGCGACCACTGAAGCTTTCTTT.